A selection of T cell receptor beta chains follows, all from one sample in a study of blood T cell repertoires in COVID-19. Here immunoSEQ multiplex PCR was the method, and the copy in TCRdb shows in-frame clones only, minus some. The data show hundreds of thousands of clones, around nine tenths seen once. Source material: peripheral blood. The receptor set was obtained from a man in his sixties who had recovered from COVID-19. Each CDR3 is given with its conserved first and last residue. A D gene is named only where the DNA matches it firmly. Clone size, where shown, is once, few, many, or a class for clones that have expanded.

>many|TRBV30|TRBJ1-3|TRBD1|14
CAWSLTGVGNTIYF
TGTGCCTGGAGTTTGACAGGGGTTGGAAACACCATATATTTT
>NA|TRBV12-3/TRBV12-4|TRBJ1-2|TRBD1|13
CASSLGDSYGYTF
TGTGCCAGCAGTTTAGGGGACAGCTATGGCTACACCTTC
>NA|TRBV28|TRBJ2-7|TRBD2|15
CASSLTSGSSYEQYF
TGTGCCAGCAGCCTCACTAGCGGGAGCTCCTACGAGCAGTACTTC
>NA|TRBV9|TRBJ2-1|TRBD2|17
CASSVEPSGSSYNEQFF
TGTGCCAGCAGCGTAGAACCTAGCGGGAGCTCCTACAATGAGCAGTTCTTC
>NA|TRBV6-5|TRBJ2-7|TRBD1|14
CATHTGTGTYEQYF
TGTGCCACCCATACCGGGACAGGGACCTACGAGCAGTACTTC
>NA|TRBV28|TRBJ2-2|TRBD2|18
CASSSDRGLAGGARELFF
TGTGCCAGCAGTTCGGACAGGGGACTAGCGGGAGGGGCACGGGAGCTGTTTTTT
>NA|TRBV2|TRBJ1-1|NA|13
CASRDQGRTEAFF
TGTGCCAGCAGGGACCAGGGAAGGACTGAAGCTTTCTTT
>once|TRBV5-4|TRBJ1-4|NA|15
CASSLEGTANEKLFF
TGTGCCAGCAGCTTGGAAGGAACAGCAAATGAAAAACTGTTTTTT
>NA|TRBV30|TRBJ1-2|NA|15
CAWSVLVLPNYGYTF
TGTGCCTGGAGTGTACTAGTTCTCCCTAACTATGGCTACACCTTC
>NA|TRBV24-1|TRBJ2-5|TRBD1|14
CATSRTGDQETQYF
TGTGCCACCAGCCGGACAGGGGACCAAGAGACCCAGTACTTC
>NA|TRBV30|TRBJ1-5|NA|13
CAWSRNWGAAQHF
TGTGCCTGGAGTCGAAATTGGGGCGCTGCCCAGCATTTT
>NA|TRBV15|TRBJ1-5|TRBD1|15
CATSGGQGGNQPQHF
TGTGCCACCAGCGGAGGCCAGGGGGGCAATCAGCCCCAGCATTTT
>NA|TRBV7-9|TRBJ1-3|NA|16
CASSSPTTISGNTIYF
TGTGCCAGCAGCTCCCCGACAACCATCTCTGGAAACACCATATATTTT
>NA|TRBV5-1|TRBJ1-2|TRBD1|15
CASSETGEAYYGYTF
TGCGCCAGCAGCGAGACAGGGGAGGCATACTATGGCTACACCTTC
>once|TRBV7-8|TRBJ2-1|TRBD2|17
CASSLGGSGSSYNEQFF
TGTGCCAGCAGCTTAGGAGGTAGCGGGAGCTCCTACAATGAGCAGTTCTTC
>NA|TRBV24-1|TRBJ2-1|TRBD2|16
CATGTGTSGRDNEQFF
TGTGCCACCGGGACCGGGACTAGCGGGAGGGACAATGAGCAGTTCTTC
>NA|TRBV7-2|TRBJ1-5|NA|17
CASSLVGAGAGNQPQHF
TGTGCCAGCAGCTTAGTAGGGGCAGGGGCCGGCAATCAGCCCCAGCATTTT
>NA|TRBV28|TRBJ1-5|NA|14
CASSLRISSQPQHF
TGTGCCAGCAGTCTCCGAATTAGCAGTCAGCCCCAGCATTTT
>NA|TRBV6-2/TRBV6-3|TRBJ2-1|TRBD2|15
CASSQTSGAYNEQFF
TGTGCCAGCAGTCAGACTAGCGGGGCATACAATGAGCAGTTCTTC
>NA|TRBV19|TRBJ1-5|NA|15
CASTLRGGSFQPQHF
TGTGCCAGTACCCTAAGGGGGGGTTCCTTTCAGCCCCAGCATTTT
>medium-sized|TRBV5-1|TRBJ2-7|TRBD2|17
CASSTGLAGGPPYEQYF
TGCGCCAGCAGCACCGGACTAGCGGGGGGCCCCCCCTACGAGCAGTACTTC
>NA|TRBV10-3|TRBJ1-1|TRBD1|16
CAISEGGRVENTEAFF
TGTGCCATCAGTGAAGGGGGCAGGGTGGAGAACACTGAAGCTTTCTTT
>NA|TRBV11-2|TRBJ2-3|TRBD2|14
CASSRRLALDTQYF
TGTGCCAGCAGCAGACGACTAGCGCTAGATACGCAGTATTTT
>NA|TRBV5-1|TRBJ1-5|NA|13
CASSLAAEQPQHF
TGCGCCAGCAGCTTGGCAGCGGAGCAGCCCCAGCATTTT
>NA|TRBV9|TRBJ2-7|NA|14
CASSVGTSRYEQYF
TGTGCCAGCAGCGTAGGAACTAGCCGCTACGAGCAGTACTTC
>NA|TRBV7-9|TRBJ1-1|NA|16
CASSPIDSHMNTEAFF
TGTGCCAGCAGCCCCATAGACAGTCACATGAACACTGAAGCTTTCTTT
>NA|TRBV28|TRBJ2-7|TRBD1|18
CASSLSALRDRDTYEQYF
TGTGCCAGCAGTTTATCCGCTTTGAGGGACAGAGACACCTACGAGCAGTACTTC
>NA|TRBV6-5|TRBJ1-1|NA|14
CASSSRTGNTEAFF
TGTGCCAGCAGTAGCCGGACGGGAAACACTGAAGCTTTCTTT
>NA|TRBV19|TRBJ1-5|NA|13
CASKVGRDQPQHF
TGTGCCAGTAAAGTAGGCAGGGATCAGCCCCAGCATTTT
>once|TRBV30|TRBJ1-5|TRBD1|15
CAWSALGQMDQPQHF
TGTGCCTGGAGTGCGCTGGGACAGATGGATCAGCCCCAGCATTTT
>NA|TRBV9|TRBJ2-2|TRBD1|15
CASSGTGSNTGELFF
TGTGCCAGCAGCGGGACAGGCAGTAACACCGGGGAGCTGTTTTTT
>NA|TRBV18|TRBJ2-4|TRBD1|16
CASSPGQALAKNIQYF
TGTGCCAGCTCACCAGGACAGGCTCTAGCCAAAAACATTCAGTACTTC
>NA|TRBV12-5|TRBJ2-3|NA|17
CASARPQGAYSTDTQYF
TGTGCTAGTGCCCGACCCCAGGGTGCCTATAGCACAGATACGCAGTATTTT
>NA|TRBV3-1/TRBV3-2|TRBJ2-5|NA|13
CASSQQIQETQYF
TGTGCCAGCAGCCAACAGATCCAAGAGACCCAGTACTTC
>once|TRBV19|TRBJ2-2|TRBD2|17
CASSPGLAGGGSGELFF
TGTGCCAGTAGTCCCGGACTAGCGGGGGGAGGGTCCGGGGAGCTGTTTTTT
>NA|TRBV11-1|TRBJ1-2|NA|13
CASSVQGDYGYTF
TGTGCCAGCAGCGTACAGGGCGACTATGGCTACACCTTC
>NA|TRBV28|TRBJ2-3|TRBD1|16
CASSYNRGRSTDTQYF
TGTGCCAGCAGTTACAACAGGGGTAGGAGCACAGATACGCAGTATTTT
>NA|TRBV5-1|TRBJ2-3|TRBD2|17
CASSSGLAGVGTDTQYF
TGCGCCAGCAGCTCCGGACTAGCGGGAGTGGGCACAGATACGCAGTATTTT
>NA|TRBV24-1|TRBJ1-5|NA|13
CATSDERNQPQHF
TGTGCCACCAGTGATGAGCGCAATCAGCCCCAGCATTTT
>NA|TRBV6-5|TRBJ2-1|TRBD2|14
CASSYQRLANEQFF
TGTGCCAGCAGTTACCAAAGACTAGCCAATGAGCAGTTCTTC
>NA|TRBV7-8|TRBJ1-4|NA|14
CASSTGVEAEKLFF
TGTGCCAGCAGCACCGGCGTAGAGGCTGAAAAACTGTTTTTT